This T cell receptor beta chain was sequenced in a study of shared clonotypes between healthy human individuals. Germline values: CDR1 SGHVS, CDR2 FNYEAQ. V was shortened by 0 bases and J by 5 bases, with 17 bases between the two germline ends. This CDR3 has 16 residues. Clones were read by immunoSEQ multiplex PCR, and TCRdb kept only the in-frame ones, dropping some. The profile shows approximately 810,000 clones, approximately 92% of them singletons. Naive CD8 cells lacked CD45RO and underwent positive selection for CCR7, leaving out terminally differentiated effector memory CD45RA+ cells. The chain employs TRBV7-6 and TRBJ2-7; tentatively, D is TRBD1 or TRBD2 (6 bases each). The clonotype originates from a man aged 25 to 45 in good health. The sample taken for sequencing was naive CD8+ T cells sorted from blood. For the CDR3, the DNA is TGTGCCAGCAGCTTAGCTGGGGGGCGAGCAGTAAACGAGCAGTACTTC. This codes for CASSLAGGRAVNEQYF.